The rows below give T cell receptor beta chains drawn from one sample of a study of cytomegalovirus exposure and HLA in healthy donors. The method was immunoSEQ multiplex PCR; TCRdb's version includes in-frame clones alone and lacks a portion of them. The data hold approximately 150,000 clones, with approximately 80% observed a single time. Sequences were obtained from PBMCs. These receptors came from a man aged 50-60 years in good health and CMV-seropositive. Each CDR3 is given with its conserved first and last residue. A D gene is named only where the DNA matches it firmly. Clone size, where shown, is once, few, many, or a class for clones that have expanded.

abundance	d_gene	v_gene	j_gene	CDR3aa	CDR3nt
NA	TRBD2	TRBV4-2	TRBJ2-3	CASSQELAGTDTQYF	TGTGCCAGCAGCCAAGAACTAGCGGGCACAGATACGCAGTATTTT
NA	TRBD2	TRBV28	TRBJ2-1	CASRHGLAGNNEQFF	TGTGCCAGCAGACACGGACTAGCGGGCAACAATGAGCAGTTCTTC
NA	NA	TRBV18	TRBJ1-1	CASSRGGLYEAFF	TGTGCCAGCTCCCGGGGGGGCTTATATGAAGCTTTCTTT
NA	NA	TRBV7-9	TRBJ1-1	CASSFFEDTEAFF	TGTGCCAGCAGCTTTTTCGAGGACACTGAAGCTTTCTTT
NA	NA	TRBV7-2	TRBJ2-2	CASSLFRGELFF	TGTGCCAGCAGCTTATTCCGGGGGGAGCTGTTTTTT
once	NA	TRBV27	TRBJ1-2	CASGSSYGYTF	TGTGCCTCCGGGAGTTCCTATGGCTACACCTTC
once	TRBD2	TRBV5-5	TRBJ2-1	CASSLLLIRLAGNEQFF	TGTGCCAGCAGCCTGCTTCTAATCAGACTAGCTGGCAATGAGCAGTTCTTC
NA	TRBD2	TRBV9	TRBJ2-1	CASSSRLAGAYNEQFF	TGTGCCAGCAGCTCCCGACTAGCGGGGGCGTACAATGAGCAGTTCTTC
NA	NA	TRBV18	TRBJ2-7	CASSPSTAGEQYF	TGTGCCAGCTCACCCTCGACGGCGGGGGAGCAGTACTTC
NA	NA	TRBV28	TRBJ1-2	CASRGAEVSLLENGYTF	TGTGCCAGCAGGGGGGCCGAAGTAAGTCTCCTAGAAAATGGCTACACCTTC
NA	TRBD2	TRBV7-9	TRBJ2-1	CASSLSGRAQNEQFF	TGTGCCAGCAGCCTCAGCGGGAGGGCCCAGAATGAGCAGTTCTTC
NA	NA	TRBV10-3	TRBJ1-6	CALTRDSPLHF	TGTGCCCTTACACGGGATTCACCCCTCCACTTT
NA	TRBD1	TRBV10-3	TRBJ1-4	CASQGATNEKLFF	TGTGCCTCCCAGGGGGCGACTAATGAAAAACTGTTTTTT
NA	NA	TRBV7-2	TRBJ2-7	CASSSNRLYEQYF	TGTGCCAGCAGCTCTAATCGTCTCTACGAGCAGTACTTC
few	TRBD1	TRBV5-4	TRBJ2-7	CASSLGTGIYEQYF	TGTGCCAGCAGCTTGGGGACAGGGATCTACGAGCAGTACTTC
NA	NA	TRBV9	TRBJ2-7	CASSVTGTNYYEQYF	TGTGCCAGCAGCGTAACAGGGACTAACTACTACGAGCAGTACTTC
NA	TRBD1	TRBV25-1	TRBJ2-3	CASSEWKGGPSDTQYF	TGTGCCAGCAGTGAATGGAAAGGGGGCCCTTCAGATACGCAGTATTTT
NA	TRBD1	TRBV11-2	TRBJ2-5	CASSLASGTGQETQYF	TGTGCCAGCAGCTTAGCGTCCGGGACAGGACAAGAGACCCAGTACTTC
NA	NA	TRBV2	TRBJ2-2	CASRSTNTGELFF	TGTGCCAGCAGGAGTACGAACACCGGGGAGCTGTTTTTT
NA	NA	TRBV9	TRBJ2-3	CASSVSGGKDTQYF	TGTGCCAGCAGCGTATCAGGGGGGAAGGATACGCAGTATTTT
NA	NA	TRBV28	TRBJ1-1	CASSLGGQGSEAFF	TGTGCCAGCAGTTTGGGGGGGCAGGGATCTGAAGCTTTCTTT
NA	TRBD1	TRBV27	TRBJ1-2	CASRGQGGYGYTF	TGTGCCAGCAGGGGACAGGGTGGCTATGGCTACACCTTC